This passage covers 3 T cell receptor beta chains from one sample sequenced in a study of shared clonotypes between healthy human individuals. TCRdb keeps only in-frame clones here, not all; method: immunoSEQ multiplex PCR. Of around 2.5 million clones in the sample, 80% to 95% are singletons; the top ten hold around 0.37%. Input material: naive CD4+ T cells from PBMCs. The subset here: CD45RA+ positively selected. Receptor source: a man between 18 and 35 years old in good health. Some clones in this sample may be carry-over from other donors' samples.

The chain joins TRBV6-5 to TRBJ2-7; D gene uncertain. Germline loops: CDR1 MNHEY, CDR2 SVGAGI. Trimming shortened V by 8 bases and J by 5 bases, and 16 bases separated the two germline ends. The CDR3 covers 13 residues. CDR3 sequence reads: CASRAAGRNEQYF. The CDR3 nucleotides are TGTGCCAGCCGGGCCGCCGGTCGGAACGAGCAGTACTTC.

CDR3 in amino acids: CASSDSGLAGAWETQYF. In nucleotides, the CDR3 is TGTGCCAGCAGTGACTCGGGCCTAGCGGGAGCATGGGAGACCCAGTACTTC. The chain is built from TRBV6-4 and TRBJ2-5; TRBD2 matches at 10 bases. The CDR3 extends over 17 amino acids. CDR1 MRHNA and CDR2 SNTAGT come from the germline V gene. J was trimmed by 5 bases and V by 0 bases; bases with no gene match: 9.

V usage is TRBV7-3 and J usage is TRBJ2-1; 7 bases agree with TRBD2. This CDR3 spans 15 amino acids. Germline V gives CDR1 SGHTA, CDR2 FQGTGA. The ends lost 3 bases at V and 4 bases at J; junction bases unmatched: 6. CDR3 nucleotides: TGTGCCAGCAGCTTTGCTAGCGGTAATTACAATGAGCAGTTCTTC. It specifies CASSFASGNYNEQFF.